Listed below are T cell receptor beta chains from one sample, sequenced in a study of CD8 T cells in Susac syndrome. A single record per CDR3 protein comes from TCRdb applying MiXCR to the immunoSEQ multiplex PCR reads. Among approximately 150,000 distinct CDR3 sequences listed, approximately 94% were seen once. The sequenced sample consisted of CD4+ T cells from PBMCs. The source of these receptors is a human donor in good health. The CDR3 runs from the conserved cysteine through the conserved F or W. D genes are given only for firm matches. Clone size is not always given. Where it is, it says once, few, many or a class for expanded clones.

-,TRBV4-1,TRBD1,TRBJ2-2,CASSQLGTGSRGELFF,TGCGCCAGCAGCCAGCTCGGGACAGGGTCCCGCGGGGAGCTGTTTTTT
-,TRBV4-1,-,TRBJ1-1,CASSRGRGWNTEAFF,TGCGCCAGCAGCCGGGGCAGGGGCTGGAACACTGAAGCTTTCTTT
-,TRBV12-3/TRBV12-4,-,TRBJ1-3,CASRAGSSGNTIYF,TGTGCCAGCAGGGCGGGGAGCTCTGGAAACACCATATATTTT
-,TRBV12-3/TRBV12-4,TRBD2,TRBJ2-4,CASSLGLAENIQYF,TGTGCCAGCAGTTTGGGACTAGCGGAAAACATTCAGTACTTC
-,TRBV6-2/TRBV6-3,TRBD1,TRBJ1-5,CASSYTGGLRQPQHF,TGTGCCAGTTCGTATACAGGGGGTTTGCGTCAGCCCCAGCATTTT
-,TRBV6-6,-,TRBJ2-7,CASRDPPAYEQYF,TGTGCCAGCAGGGATCCCCCGGCTTACGAGCAGTACTTC
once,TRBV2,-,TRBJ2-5,CASRRDQETQYF,TGTGCCAGCAGGCGGGACCAAGAGACCCAGTACTTC
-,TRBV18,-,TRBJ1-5,CASSPPSGTGPQHF,TGTGCCAGCTCACCACCGTCAGGGACCGGGCCCCAGCATTTT
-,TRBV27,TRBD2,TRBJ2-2,CASSPLAGRYTGELFF,TGTGCCAGCAGTCCCTTAGCGGGAAGATACACCGGGGAGCTGTTTTTT
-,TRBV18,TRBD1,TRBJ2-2,CASSTRTGQTGELFF,TGTGCCAGCTCAACACGGACAGGACAGACCGGGGAGCTGTTTTTT
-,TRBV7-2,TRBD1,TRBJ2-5,CASSQTGGTQYF,TGTGCCAGCAGCCAGACAGGGGGGACCCAGTACTTC
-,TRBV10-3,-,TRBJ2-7,CAISEQGLKGTYEQYF,TGTGCCATCAGTGAGCAGGGGCTTAAGGGAACCTACGAGCAGTACTTC
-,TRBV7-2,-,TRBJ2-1,CASSFAAGGIYNEQFF,TGTGCCAGCAGCTTTGCGGCCGGGGGAATCTACAATGAGCAGTTCTTC
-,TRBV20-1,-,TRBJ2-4,CSATAAKNIQYF,TGCAGTGCTACAGCAGCCAAAAACATTCAGTACTTC
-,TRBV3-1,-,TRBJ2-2,CASKGVTGELFF,TGTGCCAGCAAGGGGGTGACCGGGGAGCTGTTTTTT
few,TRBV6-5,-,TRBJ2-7,CASTGAGWDEQYF,TGTGCCAGTACCGGGGCGGGGTGGGATGAGCAGTACTTC
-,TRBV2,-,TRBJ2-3,CASSDGRSTDTQYF,TGTGCCAGCAGTGATGGGAGAAGCACAGATACGCAGTATTTT
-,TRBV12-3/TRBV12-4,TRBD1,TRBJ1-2,CASSPGTGAYGYTF,TGTGCCAGCAGTCCTGGGACAGGGGCCTACGGCTACACCTTC
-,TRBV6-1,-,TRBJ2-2,CASSLWGANTGELFF,TGTGCCAGCAGCCTGTGGGGGGCAAACACCGGGGAGCTGTTTTTT
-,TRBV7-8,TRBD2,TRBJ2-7,CASSLASFGGRLNFYEQYF,TGTGCCAGCAGCTTAGCCTCCTTCGGGGGGAGGCTCAATTTCTACGAGCAGTACTTC
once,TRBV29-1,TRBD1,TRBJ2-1,CSAFGQGRGLYNEQFF,TGCAGCGCTTTCGGACAGGGAAGGGGACTTTACAATGAGCAGTTCTTC
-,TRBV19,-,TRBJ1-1,CASIPTGTEAFF,TGTGCCAGTATCCCGACGGGCACTGAAGCTTTCTTT
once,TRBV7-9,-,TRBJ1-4,CASSKEPGFEKLFF,TGTGCCAGCAGTAAAGAGCCGGGGTTTGAAAAACTGTTTTTT